This TCR beta chain was sequenced for a study of cytomegalovirus exposure and HLA in healthy donors. PCR used 60 Vbeta primers and 13 Jbeta primers. This table comes from immunoSEQ multiplex PCR, and its TCRdb copy is limited to in-frame clones, with some not included. The sample has approximately 130,000 clones, over 80% seen once. Looked up from germline, CDR1 is SQVTM and CDR2 is ANQGSEA. The CDR3 has 16 amino acids. The V and J ends lost 4 bases and 0 bases, in that order; junction bases with no gene match: 10. Source material: PBMCs. J is TRBJ2-7 and V is TRBV29-1; TRBD2 agrees at 9 bases. This TCR was recovered from a boy younger than 18 in good health and CMV-seronegative. The CDR3 nucleotides read TGCAGCGTTGGGCTAGCGGGACCTACGCGCTCCTACGAGCAGTACTTC. Amino acids: CSVGLAGPTRSYEQYF.